The 11 T cell receptor beta chains reported below all come from one sample, sequenced in a study of human T cells and chemical hapten exposure. Total RNA extraction was carried out from unfractionated whole blood. From the 5' RACE reads, TCRdb called clonotypes with MiXCR, one entry per CDR3 protein. The top ten clones hold around 2.8% of a sample with around 100,000 distinct CDR3 sequences, 15% to 20% of them seen once. Receptors were obtained from a human donor in good health.

The chain couples TRBV14 to TRBJ2-5; no clear D gene. V lost 0 bases and J lost 4, with 9 bases in between. CDR3 size: 14 residues. The germline CDR1 and CDR2 sequences are SGHDN and FVKESK. The CDR3 sequence is CASSQDSVRETQYF. CDR3 bases: TGTGCCAGCAGCCAAGACAGTGTTCGAGAGACCCAGTACTTC.

In its sample, this clonotype was seen a few times. This chain links TRBV28 with TRBJ2-5, with TRBD2 identical over 9 bases. Germline trimming cut 6 bases from V and 3 bases from J; bases unmatched to any gene: 11. The CDR3 is made up of 16 amino acids. The V gene's germline CDR1 is MDHEN and CDR2 SYDVKM. The DNA of the CDR3 is TGTGCCAGCAGGGGGCTCGCACTAGCGGGTGAAGAGACCCAGTACTTC. Amino acids: CASRGLALAGEETQYF.

In this sample, this clonotype turned up once. The chain recombines TRBV11-2 with TRBJ1-1; unclear D gene. With 3 bases removed from V and 0 bases from J, the gap between germline ends came to 11 bases. The germline CDR1 and CDR2 sequences are SGHAT and FQNNGV. CDR3 length equals 15 residues. CDR3 sequence: CASSFHLDVNTEAFF. In nucleotides, the CDR3 is TGTGCCAGCAGCTTTCACCTGGACGTGAACACTGAAGCTTTCTTT.

The rearrangement uses TRBV14 and TRBJ2-1, with D uncertain. Germline assignment: CDR1 SGHDN and CDR2 FVKESK. CDR3 size: 15 residues. V gave up 1 base and J gave up 5 bases, with 12 bases separating them. Here the CDR3 DNA reads TGTGCCAGCAGCCAAGCCTCGTTACCTAACAATGAGCAGTTCTTC. The encoded protein is CASSQASLPNNEQFF.

This chain uses TRBV20-1 with TRBJ1-5; no clear D. The CDR3 spans 15 residues. V lost 0 bases and J lost 3, with 12 bases in between. Germline loops: CDR1 DFQATT, CDR2 SNEGSKA (reference sequence). In DNA form, the CDR3 reads TGCAGTGCTAGAGAAGTACGGCAGTACAATCAGCCCCAGCATTTT. Translated, it gives CSAREVRQYNQPQHF.

V gene TRBV27 combines with J gene TRBJ2-7; D possibly corresponds to TRBD2 (7 bases). The germline V gene has CDR1 MNHEY and CDR2 SMNVEV (reference sequence). V lost 6 bases to trimming and J lost 12 bases, with 27 bases between them. This CDR3 region has 15 residues. This CDR3 reads CASRMDRLSGRGAYF. CDR3 nucleotide sequence: TGTGCCAGCAGAATGGATCGGCTTTCGGGACGGGGGGCGTACTTC.

The chain combines TRBV5-6 with TRBJ2-3; a possible D gene is TRBD2 (5 bases). Trimming pared 0 bases from V and 0 bases from J, leaving 8 bases between. The CDR3 loop spans 15 amino acids. The germline V gene encodes CDR1 SGHDT and CDR2 YYEEEE. CDR3 DNA: TGTGCCAGCAGCTTGGTTGGCGGGAGCACAGATACGCAGTATTTT. This encodes CASSLVGGSTDTQYF.

This chain joins TRBV24-1 and TRBJ2-2, with 7 bases matching TRBD1. CDR3 size: 19 residues. Trimming removed 3 bases from V and 1 base from J; junction bases left unmatched: 13. Germline CDR1 is KGHDR and CDR2 is SFDVKD. This chain's CDR3 is CATSDTSEARGWNTGELFF. The CDR3 bases are TGTGCCACCAGTGATACGTCGGAAGCCAGGGGGTGGAACACCGGGGAGCTGTTTTTT.

V and J are TRBV7-3 and TRBJ1-2, with D perhaps matching TRBD1 (6 bases). Per germline, CDR1 SGHTA and CDR2 FQGTGA. The V end lost 1 base, the J end lost 3 bases, and 6 bases lay between the germline ends. The CDR3 contains 13 residues. The CDR3, as DNA: TGTGCCAGCAGCTTAAACAGGGACTATGGCTACACCTTC. Protein product: CASSLNRDYGYTF.

The chain carries TRBV6-5 and TRBJ2-7; D is perhaps TRBD1 (5 bases). CDR1 and CDR2 from the germline V gene are MNHEY and SVGAGI. Between the trimmed V and J ends, which lost 0 bases and 2 bases, there was a span of 17 bases. This CDR3 comprises 17 residues. The CDR3 loop reads CASSYSTTRSGPYEQYF. Written as DNA, the CDR3 is TGTGCCAGCAGTTACTCGACCACCCGGTCAGGGCCCTACGAGCAGTACTTC.

The V and J genes are TRBV12-3 or TRBV12-4 and TRBJ2-1; D remains unclear. The CDR3 is 13 residues long. Trimming pared 2 bases from V and 14 bases from J, leaving 16 bases between. The CDR3 spells CASSLSSGRREFF. In DNA, the CDR3 is TGTGCCAGCAGTTTAAGTTCTGGCAGGAGAGAGTTCTTC.